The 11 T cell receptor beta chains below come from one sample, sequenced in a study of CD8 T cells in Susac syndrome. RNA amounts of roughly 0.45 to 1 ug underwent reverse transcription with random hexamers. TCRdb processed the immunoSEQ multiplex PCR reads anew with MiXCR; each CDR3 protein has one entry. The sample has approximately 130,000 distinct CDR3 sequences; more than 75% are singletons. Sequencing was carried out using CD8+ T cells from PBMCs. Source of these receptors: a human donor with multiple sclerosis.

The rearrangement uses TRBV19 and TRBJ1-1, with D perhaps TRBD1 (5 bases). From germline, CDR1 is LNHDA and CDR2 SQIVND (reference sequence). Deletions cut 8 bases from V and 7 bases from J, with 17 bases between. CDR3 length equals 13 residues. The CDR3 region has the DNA TGTGCCAGTGATTATGGGGCTGTAGGTGAAGCTTTCTTT. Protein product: CASDYGAVGEAFF. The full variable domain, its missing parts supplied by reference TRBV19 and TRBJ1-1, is DGGITQSPKYLFRKEGQNVTLSCEQNLNHDAMYWYRQDPGQGLRLIYYSQIVNDFQKGDIAEGYSVSREKKESFPLTVTSAQKNPTAFYLCASDYGAVGEAFFGQGTRLTVV.

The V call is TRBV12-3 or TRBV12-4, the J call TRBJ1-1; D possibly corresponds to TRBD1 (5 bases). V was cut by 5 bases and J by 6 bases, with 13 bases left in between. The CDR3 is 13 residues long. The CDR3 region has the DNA TGTGCCAGCAGTCCGGCGGGGGTCCCTGAAGCTTTCTTT. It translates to CASSPAGVPEAFF.

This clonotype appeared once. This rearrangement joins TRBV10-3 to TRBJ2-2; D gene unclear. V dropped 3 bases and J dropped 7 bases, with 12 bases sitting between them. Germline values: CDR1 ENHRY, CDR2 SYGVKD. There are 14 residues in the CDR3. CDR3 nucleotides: TGTGCCATCAGTGATCCTCACACAAACGGGGAGCTGTTTTTT. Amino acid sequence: CAISDPHTNGELFF.

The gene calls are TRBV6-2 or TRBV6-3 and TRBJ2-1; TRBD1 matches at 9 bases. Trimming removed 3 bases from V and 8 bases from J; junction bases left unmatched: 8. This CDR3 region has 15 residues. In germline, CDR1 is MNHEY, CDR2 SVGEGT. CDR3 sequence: CASSYRGTGNHEQFF. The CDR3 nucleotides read TGTGCCAGCAGTTATCGCGGGACAGGGAACCATGAGCAGTTCTTC.

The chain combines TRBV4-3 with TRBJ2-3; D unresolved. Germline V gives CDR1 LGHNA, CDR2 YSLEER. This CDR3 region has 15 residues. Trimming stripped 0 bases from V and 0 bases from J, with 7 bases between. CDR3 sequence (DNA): TGCGCCAGCAGCCAAGACAGGAGAAGCACAGATACGCAGTATTTT. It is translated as CASSQDRRSTDTQYF.

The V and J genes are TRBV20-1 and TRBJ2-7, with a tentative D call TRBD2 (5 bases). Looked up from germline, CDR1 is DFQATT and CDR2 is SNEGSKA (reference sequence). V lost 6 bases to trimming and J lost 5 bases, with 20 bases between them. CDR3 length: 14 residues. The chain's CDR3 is CSARGMDRGDEQYF. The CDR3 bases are TGCAGTGCCCGGGGAATGGACCGCGGCGACGAGCAGTACTTC.

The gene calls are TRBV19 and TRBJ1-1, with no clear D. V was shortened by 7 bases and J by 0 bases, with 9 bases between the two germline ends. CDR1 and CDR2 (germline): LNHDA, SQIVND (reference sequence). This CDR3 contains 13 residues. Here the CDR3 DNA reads TGTGCCAGTACCATGGGCGTGAACACTGAAGCTTTCTTT. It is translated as CASTMGVNTEAFF.

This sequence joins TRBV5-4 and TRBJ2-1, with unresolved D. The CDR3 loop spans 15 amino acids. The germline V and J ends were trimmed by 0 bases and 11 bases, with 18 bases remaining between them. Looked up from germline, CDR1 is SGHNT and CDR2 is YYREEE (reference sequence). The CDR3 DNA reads TGTGCCAGCAGCTTGGACTATGGTTTCGAGAATCAGCAGTTCTTC. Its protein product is CASSLDYGFENQQFF.

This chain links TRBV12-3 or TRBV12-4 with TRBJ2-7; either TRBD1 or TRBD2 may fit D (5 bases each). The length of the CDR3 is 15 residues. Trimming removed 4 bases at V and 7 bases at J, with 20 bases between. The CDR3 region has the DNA TGTGCCAGCAGTTCCGGGACCGCTGAGTGGGAGGAGCAGTACTTC. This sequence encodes CASSSGTAEWEEQYF.

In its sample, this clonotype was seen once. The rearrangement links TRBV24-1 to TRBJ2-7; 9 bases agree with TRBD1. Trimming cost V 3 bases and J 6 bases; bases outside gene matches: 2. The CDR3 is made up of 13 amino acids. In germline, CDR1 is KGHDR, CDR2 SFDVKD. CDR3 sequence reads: CATSDVTGGEQYF. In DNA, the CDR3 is TGTGCCACCAGTGATGTGACAGGGGGCGAGCAGTACTTC.

The CDR3 nucleotides read TGTGCCAGCAGCGTAGGGGCAGGGAACTACGAGCAGTACTTC. Protein: CASSVGAGNYEQYF. V gene TRBV9 combines with J gene TRBJ2-7, with D possibly being TRBD1 (5 bases). The CDR3 has 14 amino acids. The germline V and J ends were trimmed by 0 bases and 3 bases, with 10 bases remaining between them. Per the germline V gene, CDR1 is SGDLS and CDR2 is YYNGEE.